This passage covers 9 T cell receptor beta chains from one sample sequenced in a study of blood T cell repertoires in COVID-19. Clones were sequenced by immunoSEQ multiplex PCR, and TCRdb holds only the in-frame ones, with some missing. Of 130,000 or so clones in the sample, roughly 88% were seen once. Input material: peripheral blood. The receptors stem from a woman aged 55 to 70 with acute or convalescent COVID-19.

V gene TRBV6-5 combines with J gene TRBJ1-5, with TRBD1 identical over 7 bases. V lost 5 bases to trimming and J lost 6 bases; unmatched junction nucleotides: 10. The germline gives CDR1 MNHEY, CDR2 SVGAGI. CDR3 length equals 15 residues. The CDR3 spells CASSLQGHGPQPQHF. Here the CDR3 DNA reads TGTGCCAGCAGTCTACAGGGGCATGGCCCTCAGCCCCAGCATTTT.

The chain couples TRBV19 to TRBJ1-2; D remains ambiguous. The V end lost 7 bases, the J end lost 3 bases, and 9 bases lay between the germline ends. From germline, CDR1 is LNHDA and CDR2 SQIVND (reference sequence). The CDR3 length is 12 residues. The CDR3 region has the DNA TGTGCCAGTACTCTTGGCCACTATGGCTACACCTTC. This sequence encodes CASTLGHYGYTF.

V gene TRBV30 combines with J gene TRBJ2-7; the match to TRBD2 covers 14 bases. After removal of 1 base from V and 12 bases from J, the junction contained 8 bases not matched to a gene. The CDR3 totals 14 residues. Germline CDR1 and CDR2: GTSNPN and SVGIG (reference sequence). The CDR3 coding sequence is TGTGCCTGGAGTGCTGGACTAGCGGGGGGTCTAGCGTACTTC. Its protein product is CAWSAGLAGGLAYF.

The count of this clone is one. This chain joins TRBV6-6 and TRBJ1-3; no clear D gene. Germline CDR1 and CDR2: MNHNY and SVGAGI (reference sequence). Trimming took 7 bases from V and 0 from J, leaving 10 bases between them. The CDR3 spans 14 residues. CDR3 loop: CASTTAISGNTIYF. CDR3 sequence (DNA): TGTGCCAGCACCACAGCTATCTCTGGAAACACCATATATTTT.

This chain links TRBV3-1 (or the pseudogene TRBV3-2) with TRBJ1-1; 9 nucleotides align to TRBD1. Looked up from germline, CDR1 is LGHDT and CDR2 is YNNKEL (reference sequence). V lost 2 bases, J lost 10 bases, and 2 bases stayed unmatched. The CDR3 extends over 12 amino acids. The CDR3 is CASSQLDRGAFF. The CDR3 nucleotides read TGTGCCAGCAGCCAACTGGACAGGGGAGCTTTCTTT.

CDR3 loop: CASSPRTSGDEQFF. As DNA, the CDR3 is TGTGCCAGCAGCCCGCGGACTAGCGGGGATGAGCAGTTCTTC. The chain recombines TRBV9 with TRBJ2-1; TRBD2 aligns across 12 bases. The CDR3 totals 14 residues. Germline CDR1 reads SGDLS; CDR2 reads YYNGEE. J lost 8 bases, V lost 4 bases, and 4 bases had no gene match.

As concerns this clone: The identical CDR3 is also encoded by other nucleotide sequences in the sample. The gene calls are TRBV30 and TRBJ1-5, with D hard to call. Trimming shortened V by 0 bases and J by 3 bases, and 6 bases separated the two germline ends. CDR1 and CDR2 from the germline V gene are GTSNPN and SVGIG (reference sequence). The CDR3 spans 13 residues. The CDR3 here is CAWSVGSNQPQHF. CDR3 DNA: TGTGCCTGGAGTGTCGGTTCCAATCAGCCCCAGCATTTT.

The chain links TRBV28 to TRBJ2-5, with no clear D. Germline V lookup: CDR1 MDHEN, CDR2 SYDVKM. The CDR3 has 12 amino acids. V was trimmed by 6 bases and J by 2 bases, leaving 7 bases between them. The DNA for the CDR3 is TGTGCCAGCAGAGACATTCAAGAGACCCAGTACTTC. Translating gives CASRDIQETQYF.

The rearrangement joins TRBV4-2 to TRBJ2-1; 9 nucleotides match TRBD1. The CDR3 extends over 17 amino acids. The V and J ends lost 0 bases and 1 base, in that order; junction bases with no gene match: 4. CDR1 LGHNA and CDR2 YNFKEQ come from the germline V gene. The CDR3 sequence is CASSQDRGTGSYNEQFF. The DNA of the CDR3 is TGTGCCAGCAGCCAAGATCGAGGGACAGGGTCCTACAATGAGCAGTTCTTC.